These T cell receptor beta chains were read from a single sample in a study of cytomegalovirus exposure and HLA in healthy donors. The table came from immunoSEQ multiplex PCR; TCRdb's copy has only in-frame clones and leaves some out. The data hold around 150,000 clones, with 85% to 90% observed a single time. Sequenced sample: PBMCs. These receptors originate from a woman under 30 in good health and CMV-seropositive. The CDR3 runs from the conserved cysteine through the conserved F or W. Each record gives: V gene, clone size, D gene, J gene, CDR3 protein, CDR3 DNA. A D gene is named only where the DNA matches it firmly. Clone size is stated in some rows and not others, as once, few, many or a class when expanded.

V: TRBV29-1; size: once; D: TRBD1; J: TRBJ1-1; CDR3: CSGRRTGGTEAFF; DNA: TGCAGCGGTCGCCGGACAGGGGGCACTGAAGCTTTCTTT
V: TRBV5-1; size: .; D: .; J: TRBJ1-1; CDR3: CASSLGRGMNTEAFF; DNA: TGCGCCAGCAGCTTGGGCAGGGGAATGAACACTGAAGCTTTCTTT
V: TRBV23-1; size: .; D: .; J: TRBJ2-7; CDR3: CASITGVYEQYF; DNA: TGCGCCAGCATCACGGGGGTCTACGAGCAGTACTTC
V: TRBV11-3; size: .; D: .; J: TRBJ2-7; CDR3: CASSLGTREQYF; DNA: TGTGCCAGCAGCTTGGGGACAAGGGAGCAGTACTTC
V: TRBV25-1; size: .; D: .; J: TRBJ2-2; CDR3: CASSDQGNAHTGELFF; DNA: TGTGCCAGCAGTGATCAGGGAAACGCCCACACCGGGGAGCTGTTTTTT
V: TRBV5-1; size: once; D: .; J: TRBJ1-1; CDR3: CASSSYQGIGNTEAFF; DNA: TGCGCCAGCAGCTCCTATCAGGGTATTGGGAACACTGAAGCTTTCTTT
V: TRBV14; size: .; D: .; J: TRBJ1-1; CDR3: CASSPTRRGEAFF; DNA: TGTGCCAGCAGCCCGACCCGACGGGGAGAAGCTTTCTTT
V: TRBV6-1; size: .; D: .; J: TRBJ2-2; CDR3: CASTESYYPGELFF; DNA: TGTGCCAGCACCGAGAGTTATTACCCCGGGGAGCTGTTTTTT
V: TRBV5-1; size: .; D: TRBD2; J: TRBJ2-5; CDR3: CASSAGGRGGETQYF; DNA: TGCGCCAGCAGCGCTGGCGGGAGAGGAGGAGAGACCCAGTACTTC
V: TRBV7-7; size: .; D: TRBD2; J: TRBJ2-7; CDR3: CASSSGLATEQYF; DNA: TGTGCCAGCAGCTCCGGACTAGCGACCGAGCAGTACTTC
V: TRBV27; size: .; D: TRBD2; J: TRBJ2-5; CDR3: CASSSAGEETQYF; DNA: TGTGCCAGCAGTTCAGCGGGAGAGGAGACCCAGTACTTC
V: TRBV11-3; size: .; D: TRBD2; J: TRBJ2-1; CDR3: CASSLDFGLAYNEQFF; DNA: TGTGCCAGCAGCCTGGACTTTGGACTAGCGTACAATGAGCAGTTCTTC
V: TRBV4-3; size: .; D: TRBD1; J: TRBJ1-2; CDR3: CASSQATGTYTF; DNA: TGCGCCAGCAGCCAGGCGACAGGGACCTACACCTTC
V: TRBV5-6; size: .; D: .; J: TRBJ2-5; CDR3: CASSQPMDSQETQYF; DNA: TGTGCCAGCAGCCAGCCCATGGACAGCCAAGAGACCCAGTACTTC
V: TRBV7-8; size: .; D: TRBD2; J: TRBJ2-2; CDR3: CASSYPLEGGKNTGELFF; DNA: TGTGCCAGCAGCTACCCTTTGGAGGGAGGGAAGAACACCGGGGAGCTGTTTTTT
V: TRBV4-1; size: .; D: TRBD1; J: TRBJ2-7; CDR3: CASSQDWDRPSREQYF; DNA: TGCGCCAGCAGCCAAGATTGGGACAGACCTTCTCGAGAGCAGTACTTC
V: TRBV2; size: few; D: .; J: TRBJ1-2; CDR3: CATKGSYYGYTF; DNA: TGTGCCACGAAAGGGAGCTACTATGGCTACACCTTC
V: TRBV27; size: .; D: .; J: TRBJ2-5; CDR3: CASSEQGWETQYF; DNA: TGTGCCAGCAGTGAACAGGGTTGGGAGACCCAGTACTTC
V: TRBV11-3; size: .; D: TRBD2; J: TRBJ2-3; CDR3: CASSASPRTSGNTDTQYF; DNA: TGTGCCAGCAGCGCAAGCCCCCGGACTAGCGGCAACACAGATACGCAGTATTTT